The 8 T cell receptor beta chains presented below share a single source sample, sequenced in a study of T cells in Graves' hyperthyroidism and ophthalmopathy. TCR beta CDR3 regions were amplified from RNA. With the HTBI primer set, the TCR CDR3 went through a first round of RT-PCR. TCRdb used MiXCR to reprocess the multiplex PCR reads, holding one entry per CDR3 protein. The sample comprises hundreds of thousands of distinct CDR3 sequences, 15% to 20% of which are singletons, and about half rests with the top ten. Input material: blood. The source is a middle-aged man with Graves' ophthalmopathy.

This clonotype was counted many times. This chain uses TRBV9 with TRBJ2-3; TRBD2 matches 10 bases. This CDR3 is 16 amino acids long. Trimming cost V 4 bases and J 1 base; bases outside gene matches: 6. Germline-derived CDR1 and CDR2 are SGDLS and YYNGEE. The CDR3 DNA sequence: TGTGCCAGCAGCCCTACCACTAGCGGGGGCACAGATACGCAGTATTTT. Protein sequence: CASSPTTSGGTDTQYF. Combining the CDR3 with reference TRBV9 and TRBJ2-3 gives the whole variable domain DSGVTQTPKHLITATGQRVTLRCSPRSGDLSVYWYQQSLDQGLQFLIQYYNGEERAKGNILERFSAQQFPDLHSELNLSSLELGDSALYFCASSPTTSGGTDTQYFGPGTRLTVL.

For this clonotype: This may be a read error: a much more frequent sequence differs by one nucleotide. The gene calls are TRBV6-1 and TRBJ1-1; a weak D match, TRBD1 (5 bases). The CDR3 totals 13 residues. Germline CDR1 and CDR2: MNHNS and SASEGT. V shed 6 bases and J shed 1 base, with 9 bases lying between them. The CDR3 reads CASRSQGNTEAFF. CDR3 bases: TGTGCCAGCAGAAGCCAGGGGAACACTGAAGCTTTCTTT.

This clonotype occurred many times. The genes are TRBV7-2 and TRBJ2-7, with D maybe TRBD1 (9 bases). Per the germline V gene, CDR1 is SGHTA and CDR2 is FQGNSA. The CDR3 covers 15 residues. With 4 bases removed from V and 5 bases from J, the gap between germline ends came to 18 bases. The CDR3 here is CASSYRGRGVNEQYF. CDR3 DNA: TGTGCCAGCAGCTACAGGGGGCGGGGGGTTAACGAGCAGTACTTC.

This clonotype was counted ten times or more. This rearrangement joins TRBV29-1 to TRBJ2-5, with D perhaps TRBD2 (6 bases). CDR3 length: 13 residues. V was pared by 4 bases and J by 5 bases, with 14 bases between. In germline, CDR1 is SQVTM, CDR2 ANQGSEA. CDR3 loop: CSVGGVKGETQYF. In DNA form, the CDR3 reads TGCAGCGTTGGGGGGGTGAAAGGCGAGACCCAGTACTTC.

This clonotype was counted at least ten times. The chain couples TRBV5-1 to TRBJ2-7, with TRBD1 as a possible D gene (5 bases). Germline V gene data show CDR1 as SGHRS and CDR2 as YFSETQ. V lost 0 bases and J lost 6, with 13 bases in between. The length of the CDR3 is 14 residues. The CDR3 bases are TGCGCCAGCAGCTTGGATTCAGGGCCGGGCGAGCAGTACTTC. This translates into CASSLDSGPGEQYF.

This clonotype was observed a few times. The V and J genes are TRBV20-1 and TRBJ2-3; D possibly corresponds to TRBD1 (6 bases). The ends were cut back, 8 bases at V and 6 bases at J, with 15 bases in the middle. Germline-derived CDR1 and CDR2 are DFQATT and SNEGSKA (reference sequence). CDR3 size: 12 residues. In DNA form, the CDR3 reads TGCAGTCCCGTCTTCCAGGGGGATACGCAGTATTTT. It specifies CSPVFQGDTQYF.

The chain combines TRBV4-3 with TRBJ2-1; 10 bases are a match to TRBD2. Germline V gene sequence: CDR1 LGHNA, CDR2 YSLEER. This CDR3 spans 16 amino acids. The V segment lost 3 bases and the J segment 3 bases; nucleotides outside the gene matches: 5. CDR3 loop: CASSHPLAGDYNEQFF. The CDR3 DNA is TGCGCCAGCAGCCACCCCCTAGCGGGGGACTACAATGAGCAGTTCTTC.

The chain links TRBV6-1 to TRBJ2-5; no reliable D call. In germline, CDR1 is MNHNS, CDR2 SASEGT. The CDR3 covers 13 residues. V lost 10 bases and J lost 0, with 12 bases in between. The CDR3, as DNA: TGTGCCACCAGAACTGAGTACCAAGAGACCCAGTACTTC. This codes for CATRTEYQETQYF.